This TCR beta chain appears in the sequencing data of a study of beta chain features in type 1 diabetes. The study reverse transcribed the entire isolated RNA, so it sequenced expressed TCRB transcripts. TCRdb's table, derived via immunoSEQ multiplex PCR, lists solely in-frame clones and lacks some. The sample has roughly 130,000 clones; 9.2% are singletons. This clone was recorded many times. The ends lost 8 bases at V and 6 bases at J; junction bases unmatched: 8. The CDR3 totals 14 residues. Per the germline V gene, CDR1 is GTSNPN and CDR2 is SVGIG (reference sequence). This clonotype was obtained from a man younger than 35 in good health. The chain uses TRBV30 and TRBJ2-2, with 11 bases fitting TRBD2. The specimen sequenced was central memory CD4+ T cells from blood. The CDR3, as DNA: TGTGCCCACTTGGGACTAGCGGCGGCCGGGGAGCTGTTTTTT. Its translation: CAHLGLAAAGELFF.